This TCR beta chain was sequenced during a study of cytomegalovirus exposure and HLA in healthy donors. V lost 2 bases and J 2 bases, leaving 10 bases between the germline ends. This CDR3 comprises 14 residues. Germline V gene data show CDR1 as MDHEN and CDR2 as SYDVKM. Here immunoSEQ multiplex PCR was the method, and the copy in TCRdb shows in-frame clones only, minus some. The data contain 100,000 to 150,000 clones, around nine tenths of them singletons. The chain employs TRBV28 and TRBJ2-7, with D unclear. The material sequenced was PBMCs. This sequence was found in a woman aged 18 to 35 in good health and CMV-seronegative. CDR3 DNA sequence: TGTGCCAGCAGTTTAGGTCTGAGTACCTACGAGCAGTACTTC. The encoded protein is CASSLGLSTYEQYF.